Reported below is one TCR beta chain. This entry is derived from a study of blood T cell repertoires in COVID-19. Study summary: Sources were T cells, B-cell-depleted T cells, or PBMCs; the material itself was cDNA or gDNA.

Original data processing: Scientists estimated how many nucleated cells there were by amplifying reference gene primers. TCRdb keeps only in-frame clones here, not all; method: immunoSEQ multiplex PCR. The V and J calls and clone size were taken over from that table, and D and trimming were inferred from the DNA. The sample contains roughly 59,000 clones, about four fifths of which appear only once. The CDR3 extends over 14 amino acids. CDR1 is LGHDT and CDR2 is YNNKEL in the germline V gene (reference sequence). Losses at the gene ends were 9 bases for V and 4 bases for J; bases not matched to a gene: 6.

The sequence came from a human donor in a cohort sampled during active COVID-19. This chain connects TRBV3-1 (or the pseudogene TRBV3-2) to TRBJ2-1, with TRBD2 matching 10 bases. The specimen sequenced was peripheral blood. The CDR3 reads CASLAGVQYNEQFF. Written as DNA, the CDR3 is TGTGCCAGTCTAGCGGGGGTCCAGTACAATGAGCAGTTCTTC.